This is a list of T cell receptor beta chains from one sample in a study of T cells in Graves' hyperthyroidism and ophthalmopathy. TCRdb re-analysed the multiplex PCR reads in MiXCR, keeping a single row per CDR3 protein. The sample yields about 380,000 distinct CDR3 sequences, roughly 14% seen once. Sample: blood. These receptor sequences come from a man in his thirties or forties with Graves' hyperthyroidism that later progressed to Graves' ophthalmopathy. Each CDR3 is given with its conserved first and last residue. The D gene is left open where the match is weak. Clone sizes are given selectively: once, few, many, or a class where the clone is expanded.

v_gene,abundance,j_gene,d_gene,CDR3nt,CDR3aa
TRBV4-1,-,TRBJ1-1,TRBD1,TGCGCCAGCAGCCAGCCGGGACAGGGGATAAGGAACACTGAAGCTTTCTTT,CASSQPGQGIRNTEAFF
TRBV7-9,many,TRBJ2-1,-,TGTGCCAGCAGCTTAGCGGGGGTGAGTGAGCAGTTCTTC,CASSLAGVSEQFF
TRBV5-1,few,TRBJ2-7,-,TGCGCCAGCAGCGGCGCGTTTTCCTACGAGCAGTACTTC,CASSGAFSYEQYF
TRBV5-5,many,TRBJ2-5,-,TGTGCCAGCAGCACGACTCCACAAGAGACCCAGTACTTC,CASSTTPQETQYF
TRBV11-2,many,TRBJ2-7,TRBD1,TGTGCCAGCAGCCTCGGGACAGAGCGCTACGAGCAGTACTTC,CASSLGTERYEQYF
TRBV20-1,-,TRBJ2-3,TRBD2,TGCAGTGGCAGCGGGGGGGGATGGGGCACAGATACGCAGTATTTT,CSGSGGGWGTDTQYF
TRBV6-2/TRBV6-3,many,TRBJ2-2,-,TGTGCCAGCAGTTACCGACCGGACAGGAACACCGGGGAGCTGTTTTTT,CASSYRPDRNTGELFF
TRBV9,few,TRBJ2-1,-,TGTGCCAGCAGCGTAGTCTCCAGGGACAATGAGCAGTTCTTC,CASSVVSRDNEQFF
TRBV7-6,many,TRBJ2-3,-,TGTGCCAGCAGCCCCCAGAACACAGATACGCAGTATTTT,CASSPQNTDTQYF
TRBV20-1,few,TRBJ2-3,-,TGCAGTGCTAGACTGAGCACAGATACGCAGTATTTT,CSARLSTDTQYF
TRBV12-3/TRBV12-4,many,TRBJ2-7,-,TGTGCCAGCAGCAGAAGCGACAGGCCCTACGAGCAGTACTTC,CASSRSDRPYEQYF
TRBV7-9,many,TRBJ2-3,-,TGTGCCAGCAGCTCTTACCGGACGGGCAGCACAGATACGCAGTATTTT,CASSSYRTGSTDTQYF
TRBV4-2,few,TRBJ2-7,TRBD1,TGTGCCAGCAGCCAAGTCGACAGGGACGAGCAGTACTTC,CASSQVDRDEQYF
TRBV7-9,many,TRBJ2-3,-,TGTGCCAGCAGCCGAAACCCGACTCACCGCGATACGCAGTATTTT,CASSRNPTHRDTQYF
TRBV18,many,TRBJ2-1,TRBD2,TGTGCCAGCTCACCACTTGCGGGGGGGAGCCATGAGCAGTTCTTC,CASSPLAGGSHEQFF
TRBV6-1,many,TRBJ1-2,-,TGTGCCAGCAGGGGCACCGGGATCCGCTATGGCTACACCTTC,CASRGTGIRYGYTF
TRBV7-9,many,TRBJ1-2,-,TGTGCCAGCAGCCCCCAAGGGGAGGGTGGCTACACCTTC,CASSPQGEGGYTF
TRBV28,many,TRBJ1-2,TRBD1,TGTGCCAGCAGGATCCAGGGGGTAGGGTATGGCTACACCTTC,CASRIQGVGYGYTF
TRBV5-5,few,TRBJ1-4,TRBD1,TGTGCCAGCAGCCAAACGACAGGGAATGAAAAACTGTTTTTT,CASSQTTGNEKLFF
TRBV5-1,-,TRBJ2-1,-,TGCGCCAGCAGCTTGTTGCTGTCCCACAATGAGCAGTTCTTC,CASSLLLSHNEQFF
TRBV6-5,-,TRBJ1-5,TRBD1,TGTGCCAGCAGTTTAGGGACAGGGGGCCATCAGCCCCAGCATTTT,CASSLGTGGHQPQHF
TRBV7-8,few,TRBJ2-7,TRBD2,TGTGCCAGCAGCCACCCGGGACTAGGTCTCTACGAGCAGTGCTTC,CASSHPGLGLYEQCF
TRBV7-2,-,TRBJ2-1,-,TGTGCCAGCAGCCAACACGGCTACAATGAGCAGTTCTTC,CASSQHGYNEQFF
TRBV7-6,-,TRBJ2-2,TRBD2,TGTGCCAGCAGCTTAGGCGGGGGGTCCGCCGGGGAGCTGTTTTTT,CASSLGGGSAGELFF
TRBV19,few,TRBJ2-2,-,TGTGTCTCGTCACAGGCCTCGAACACCGGGGAGCTGTTTTTT,CVSSQASNTGELFF
TRBV27,few,TRBJ2-3,-,TGTGCCAGCAGTTTATCGTGGTCGGCAGATACGCAGTATTTT,CASSLSWSADTQYF
TRBV29-1,-,TRBJ1-2,TRBD1,TGCAGCGTTAAGGGGGGTGGGACAGGGATCTATGGCTACACCTTC,CSVKGGGTGIYGYTF
TRBV11-3,many,TRBJ2-7,TRBD1,TGTGCCAGCAGCTCCACAGGAAGGGGGCCCTACGAGCAGTACTTC,CASSSTGRGPYEQYF
TRBV4-1,once,TRBJ1-6,-,TGCGCCAGCAGCCAGGGGATGAGCAGGGACAAAAATTCACCCCTCCACTTT,CASSQGMSRDKNSPLHF
TRBV5-1,many,TRBJ1-1,-,TGCGCCAGCAGCTTGAATTTTAGGTCCCCTGAAGCTTTCTTT,CASSLNFRSPEAFF
TRBV10-3,-,TRBJ2-7,TRBD2,TGTGCCATCAGTGAGTCGGGTAGCGGGTTAAACTCCTACGAGCAGTACTTC,CAISESGSGLNSYEQYF
TRBV6-2/TRBV6-3,-,TRBJ2-1,-,TGTGCCAGCAGTTACTCGATACGGGGCAACAATGAGCAGTTCTTC,CASSYSIRGNNEQFF
TRBV2,many,TRBJ1-2,-,TGTGCCAGCAGTCCAAGACAGGATTCTGGCTACACCTTC,CASSPRQDSGYTF
TRBV28,many,TRBJ1-3,-,TGTGCCAGCAGTTTTAGGGGTAGCTCTGGAAACACCATATATTTT,CASSFRGSSGNTIYF
TRBV6-6,-,TRBJ2-7,TRBD1,TGTGCCAGCAGTTACTCGAGGACAGGGGCATATAACGAGCAGTACTTC,CASSYSRTGAYNEQYF
TRBV20-1,many,TRBJ1-1,TRBD1,TGCAGTGCTAGAGACAACCGGGACAGCTACACTGAAGCTTTCTTT,CSARDNRDSYTEAFF
TRBV15,-,TRBJ2-7,-,TGTGCCACCAGCAGAGACTCAGAGTGGGGCCAAGGCGCCTACGAGCAGTACTTC,CATSRDSEWGQGAYEQYF
TRBV6-7,many,TRBJ2-2,-,TGTGCCAGCAGTTACGGATGGGAAAGGGCGAGCACCGGGGAGCTGTTTTTT,CASSYGWERASTGELFF
TRBV24-1,-,TRBJ2-7,-,TGTGCCACCAGTGATCCGGGACTGAAGACCTACGAGCAGTACTTC,CATSDPGLKTYEQYF
TRBV13,-,TRBJ2-1,TRBD1,TGTGCCAGCAGTCCATCGGACGCCCCCGGGACAGGGTGGTATGAGCAGTTCTTC,CASSPSDAPGTGWYEQFF
TRBV12-3/TRBV12-4,-,TRBJ2-3,-,TGTGCCAGCAGCGTACCTTCGGAGTACACAGATACGCAGTATTTT,CASSVPSEYTDTQYF
TRBV4-1,-,TRBJ1-2,TRBD1,TGCGCCAGCAGCCAACGTCTGGTCAGGGGGCCATTAGGCTACACCTTC,CASSQRLVRGPLGYTF
TRBV2,many,TRBJ1-5,-,TGTGCCAGCAGTCCCCTACAGGGCAATCAGCCCCAGCATTTT,CASSPLQGNQPQHF
TRBV4-1,-,TRBJ1-2,-,TGCGCCAGCAGCCAAGTTATGACAGCTTCCTATGGCTACACCTTC,CASSQVMTASYGYTF
TRBV11-2,many,TRBJ2-7,TRBD1,TGTGCCAGCACCCCCCTCCCGGGACAGTACGAGCAGTACTTC,CASTPLPGQYEQYF
TRBV2,many,TRBJ1-1,TRBD1,TGTGCCAGCAGTCGGGACAGTGAAGCTTTCTTT,CASSRDSEAFF
TRBV6-1,few,TRBJ1-4,-,TGTGCCAGCAGCCCCCGTTCTCAGATACTGTTTTTT,CASSPRSQILFF
TRBV28,many,TRBJ2-2,-,TGTGCCAGCAGTCTCTATGTGGGGACCGGGGAGCTGTTTTTT,CASSLYVGTGELFF
TRBV6-1,-,TRBJ2-1,-,TGTGCCAGCAAGGGGAGCTCCTACAATGAGCAGTTCTTC,CASKGSSYNEQFF
TRBV29-1,-,TRBJ1-2,TRBD1,TGCAGCGTGACGGCCGGGACAGGGGAAGGCACCTTC,CSVTAGTGEGTF
TRBV20-1,many,TRBJ1-1,-,TGCAGTGCTAGAGAGGCAGGGGCTAGGACTGAAGCTTTCTTT,CSAREAGARTEAFF
TRBV19,-,TRBJ2-7,-,TGTGCCAGTATCGACGGATTATCCTACGAGCAGTACTTC,CASIDGLSYEQYF
TRBV7-8,many,TRBJ1-4,TRBD1,TGTGCCAGCAGCCCCTGGGACAGTGCAAATGAAAAACTGTTTTTT,CASSPWDSANEKLFF